Following are 20 T cell receptor beta chains from one sample sequenced in a study of cytomegalovirus exposure and HLA in healthy donors. Only in-frame clones appear in the TCRdb table, and some are missing; sequencing was by immunoSEQ multiplex PCR. The sample holds more than 300,000 clones; around 86% are singletons and the top ten take 0.83%. Sample: PBMCs. These receptors all stem from a woman younger than 30 in good health and CMV-seronegative.

This clone was observed once. The chain joins TRBV5-8 to TRBJ2-2; possibly TRBD1 for D (6 bases). Germline loops: CDR1 SGHTS, CDR2 YDEGEE. The CDR3 length is 15 residues. The germline V and J ends were trimmed by 1 base and 0 bases, with 7 bases remaining between them. In DNA, the CDR3 is TGTGCCAGCAGCTTGACAGGGCCGAACACCGGGGAGCTGTTTTTT. This gives the protein CASSLTGPNTGELFF.

The chain links TRBV5-5 to TRBJ2-7; D is perhaps TRBD2 (6 bases). CDR3 length: 14 amino acids. With 6 bases removed from V and 5 bases from J, the gap between germline ends came to 18 bases. From germline, CDR1 is SGHKS and CDR2 YYEKEE (reference sequence). The CDR3 is CASKPGRGNHEQYF. The DNA of the CDR3 is TGTGCCAGCAAGCCGGGACGGGGGAACCACGAGCAGTACTTC.

A few counts support this clone. For the CDR3, the DNA is TGTGCCAGCAGACCTACTATGGGCAATCAGCCCCAGCATTTT. Its translation is CASRPTMGNQPQHF. The chain combines TRBV27 with TRBJ1-5; D unresolved. This CDR3 is 14 amino acids long. Per germline, CDR1 MNHEY and CDR2 SMNVEV (reference sequence). The V gene lost 6 bases and the J gene lost 2 bases, with 11 bases spanning the gap.

V is TRBV27 and J is TRBJ2-7; 9 bases fit TRBD1. Germline CDR1 and CDR2: MNHEY and SMNVEV (reference sequence). CDR3 length: 15 residues. V lost 2 bases, J lost 6 bases, and 8 bases stayed unmatched. CDR3 bases: TGTGCCAGCAGTTTAACCTGGGACAGGGACGGCGAGCAGTACTTC. Its translation: CASSLTWDRDGEQYF.

The rearrangement uses TRBV14 and TRBJ2-5; 7 bases agree with TRBD2. J was trimmed by 4 bases and V by 4 bases; bases with no gene match: 3. The length of the CDR3 is 13 residues. Germline V lookup: CDR1 SGHDN, CDR2 FVKESK. DNA for the CDR3: TGTGCCAGCAGCCCCTGGACTAGAGAGACCCAGTACTTC. Protein sequence: CASSPWTRETQYF.

This clone was seen only once. Other DNA sequences in the same sample also yield this CDR3. V gene TRBV5-1 combines with J gene TRBJ2-3; the D gene is possibly TRBD1 (5 bases). The CDR3 totals 15 residues. V was pared by 0 bases and J by 3 bases, with 11 bases between. Germline-derived CDR1 and CDR2 are SGHRS and YFSETQ. The CDR3 DNA reads as TGCGCCAGCAGCTTGGCCGGCAGGGAAACAGATACGCAGTATTTT. This translates into CASSLAGRETDTQYF.

This rearrangement joins TRBV7-2 to TRBJ2-7; the D gene is possibly TRBD1 (5 bases). The V end was cut by 2 bases, the J end by 2 bases, with 10 bases between. The germline V gene has CDR1 SGHTA and CDR2 FQGNSA. The CDR3 length is 14 residues. CDR3 protein: CASSLFQGPYEQYF. In nucleotides, the CDR3 is TGTGCCAGCAGCTTATTCCAGGGCCCCTACGAGCAGTACTTC.

The V gene is TRBV6-1, the J gene TRBJ2-7, with 13 nucleotides matching TRBD2. Trimming removed 4 bases from V and 2 bases from J; junction bases left unmatched: 2. The germline V gene has CDR1 MNHNS and CDR2 SASEGT. The CDR3 is made up of 15 amino acids. CDR3: CASSAGLAGAYEQYF. The CDR3 DNA is TGTGCCAGCAGTGCCGGACTAGCGGGGGCCTACGAGCAGTACTTC.

This chain connects TRBV30 to TRBJ2-6, with 10 bases lining up with TRBD1. V was clipped by 5 bases and J by 4 bases; unmatched bases: 8. CDR3 length: 16 amino acids. The germline V gene encodes CDR1 GTSNPN and CDR2 SVGIG (reference sequence). CDR3: CAWQDRGAEGANVLTF. DNA of the CDR3: TGTGCCTGGCAGGACAGGGGGGCGGAAGGGGCCAACGTCCTGACTTTC.

The V gene is TRBV7-9, the J gene TRBJ2-3, with D unclear. The germline V gene encodes CDR1 SEHNR and CDR2 FQNEAQ (reference sequence). The germline V and J ends were trimmed by 0 bases and 6 bases, with 4 bases remaining between them. There are 12 residues in the CDR3. CDR3 bases: TGTGCCAGCAGCTTAGCGCGGGATACGCAGTATTTT. Encoded protein: CASSLARDTQYF.

This clone was detected only a few times. The chain employs TRBV11-2 and TRBJ2-7, with D tentatively TRBD1 (6 bases). V lost 4 bases and J 2 bases, leaving 9 bases between the germline ends. The CDR3 extends over 13 amino acids. The germline V gene encodes CDR1 SGHAT and CDR2 FQNNGV. The chain's CDR3 is CASSSDRAYEQYF. The CDR3 coding sequence is TGTGCCAGCAGCTCGGACAGAGCCTACGAGCAGTACTTC.

The chain employs TRBV7-6 and TRBJ1-5, with D possibly matching TRBD1 (5 bases). The CDR3 consists of 14 residues. Germline values: CDR1 SGHVS, CDR2 FNYEAQ. The V end was cut by 0 bases, the J end by 5 bases, with 8 bases between. The DNA of the CDR3 is TGTGCCAGCAGCTTAGCGCAAGGGGATCAGCCCCAGCATTTT. Residues: CASSLAQGDQPQHF.

This sequence joins TRBV4-2 and TRBJ2-7; 9 bases map to TRBD1. The CDR3 covers 14 residues. CDR1 is LGHNA and CDR2 is YNFKEQ in the germline V gene. V lost 0 bases, J lost 10 bases, and 7 bases stayed unmatched. The CDR3, as DNA: TGTGCCAGCAGCCAAGATCCGGACAGGGGACGACAGTACTTC. Protein sequence: CASSQDPDRGRQYF.

This chain connects TRBV7-9 to TRBJ2-4; TRBD1 agrees at 8 bases. The CDR3 contains 16 residues. CDR1 is SEHNR and CDR2 is FQNEAQ in the germline V gene (reference sequence). Trimming removed 7 bases from V and 0 bases from J; junction bases left unmatched: 8. The CDR3 reads CASTGDRFLAKNIQYF. For the CDR3, the DNA is TGTGCCAGCACCGGGGACAGGTTCCTAGCCAAAAACATTCAGTACTTC.

This rearrangement joins TRBV27 to TRBJ2-5, with TRBD2 identical over 13 bases. This CDR3 has 15 residues. The V gene's germline CDR1 is MNHEY and CDR2 SMNVEV (reference sequence). The V segment lost 4 bases and the J segment 6 bases; nucleotides outside the gene matches: 5. CDR3: CASSSGTSGMKTQYF. CDR3 sequence (DNA): TGTGCCAGCAGTTCAGGGACTAGCGGGATGAAGACCCAGTACTTC.

The chain carries TRBV5-4 and TRBJ2-1; D possibly corresponds to TRBD2 (6 bases). The V gene's germline CDR1 is SGHNT and CDR2 YYREEE (reference sequence). The ends were cut back, 3 bases at V and 3 bases at J, with 16 bases in the middle. The CDR3 runs to 16 residues. CDR3 residues: CASSSWTNVYYNEQFF. The CDR3 bases are TGTGCCAGCAGCTCCTGGACTAACGTATACTACAATGAGCAGTTCTTC.

The gene calls are TRBV19 and TRBJ1-6; D is unresolved. Per the germline V gene, CDR1 is LNHDA and CDR2 is SQIVND (reference sequence). This CDR3 region has 15 residues. The ends were cut back, 7 bases at V and 3 bases at J, with 13 bases in the middle. CDR3 region: CASNPAVSYNSPLHF. DNA of the CDR3: TGTGCCAGTAACCCGGCGGTCAGCTATAATTCACCCCTCCACTTT.

The gene calls are TRBV5-1 and TRBJ2-3, with 8 positions matching TRBD2. This CDR3 has 14 residues. The germline CDR1 and CDR2 sequences are SGHRS and YFSETQ. V trimming: 5 bases; J trimming: 4 bases; junction bases outside the gene matches: 6. DNA for the CDR3: TGCGCCAGCAGTTTAGCGGGAATATCAGATACGCAGTATTTT. Protein sequence: CASSLAGISDTQYF.

This chain uses TRBV25-1 with TRBJ1-1; unclear D gene. CDR3 length equals 13 residues. The germline V gene has CDR1 MGHDK and CDR2 SYGVNS. V lost 8 bases and J 3 bases, leaving 13 bases between the germline ends. This chain's CDR3 is CASGAGLDTEAFF. The CDR3 nucleotides are TGTGCCAGCGGCGCAGGCCTGGACACTGAAGCTTTCTTT. The full variable domain, completed using reference TRBV25-1 and TRBJ1-1, is EADIYQTPRYLVIGTGKKITLECSQTMGHDKMYWYQQDPGMELHLIHYSYGVNSTEKGDLSSESTVSRIRTEHFPLTLESARPSHTSQYLCASGAGLDTEAFFGQGTRLTVV.

The chain joins TRBV7-9 to TRBJ2-5; D possibly corresponds to TRBD1 (6 bases). Germline V gives CDR1 SEHNR, CDR2 FQNEAQ (reference sequence). V was shortened by 3 bases and J by 4 bases, with 18 bases between the two germline ends. The CDR3 totals 16 residues. This CDR3 reads CASSLHQGSRGETQYF. In DNA form, the CDR3 reads TGTGCCAGCAGCTTGCATCAGGGGAGCAGGGGAGAGACCCAGTACTTC.